This T cell receptor beta chain derives from a study of CD8+CD57+ T cells in acquired aplastic anemia. Study-wide results and limits: In common between the patients and the controls were around 29 CD8+ CDR3 sequences. Patients versus controls showed no significant CD8+ Simpson's diversity difference.

Turning to this clonotype: The antigen remains undetermined.

Genomic DNA acted as the template from which TCR beta VDJ combination and CDR3 sequence profiling were carried out. One entry per CDR3 protein results from TCRdb running MiXCR on the reads. Of 400,000 to 500,000 distinct CDR3 sequences listed, about two thirds are singletons. The sample comprised sorted CD4+, CD8+, or CD8+CD57+ T cells (not recorded which) from PBMCs. The TCR sequence derives from a human donor in good health, serving as a control.

Written as DNA, the CDR3 is TGTGCCAGCAGCCCTGCGGGGGCAGGGAACACCGGGGAGCTGTTTTTT. Its translation: CASSPAGAGNTGELFF. The chain couples TRBV9 to TRBJ2-2; D might be TRBD2 (7 bases). Per germline, CDR1 SGDLS and CDR2 YYNGEE. There are 16 residues in the CDR3. V lost 4 bases, J lost 1 base, and 14 bases lay in between.